This TCR beta chain derives from a study of control samples from healthy donors and cancer patients (dated by TCRdb to 2018 to 2020). For this clone: There is no known antigen for this receptor. Within one base of it there is no much larger clone, and no base qualities were kept.

Libraries were constructed by the immunoSEQ multiplex PCR assay. TCRdb provides this immuneACCESS table in a form limited to in-frame rearrangements. Some clones are lacking; in checked studies, under half of them reflect an unresolved V gene, and why the rest are absent is not known. The sample profile shows 140,000 to 150,000 clones; 91% of them were found once. The ten largest clones take up 3.2% of the sample. The germline ends are 17 bases apart after V is trimmed by 4 bases and J by 8 bases. The CDR3 sequence holds 15 residues, the cysteine and phenylalanine included. The CDR3 DNA has 45 bases and is translated from base 1. The germline V gene (reference sequence) specifies LGHDT as CDR1 and YNNKEL as CDR2.

This receptor chain uses TRBV3-1 (or the pseudogene TRBV3-2) and TRBJ1-4, with a weak D call of TRBD1 (6 bases match). Sequencing was performed on blood. This receptor was taken from a man aged 25-45 years in good health. The CDR3 has the sequence CASSPQGGGVEKLFF. The DNA sequence follows: TGTGCCAGCAGCCCCCAAGGAGGGGGGGTCGAAAAACTGTTTTTT.